The 23 T cell receptor beta chains listed next were all sequenced from one sample in a study of identical twins. Using its own MiXCR run on the 5' RACE reads, TCRdb lists one record per CDR3 protein. This repertoire shows 250,000 to 350,000 distinct CDR3 sequences, 8.5% to 9.5% found once; its top ten account for 5.5% to 9%. These same records also appear under a second study, on yellow fever vaccine responses in identical twins.

The sample taken for sequencing was CD8+ T cells sorted from blood. The source of these receptors is a woman aged 18-35 years in good health.

V is TRBV27 and J is TRBJ1-6; D perhaps matches TRBD1 (6 bases). The germline CDR1 and CDR2 sequences are MNHEY and SMNVEV (reference sequence). The CDR3 is made up of 13 amino acids. V dropped 6 bases and J dropped 8 bases, with 11 bases sitting between them. This chain's CDR3 is CASSRDMDSPLHF. Here the CDR3 DNA reads TGTGCCAGCAGCCGGGACATGGATTCACCCCTCCACTTT.

This clonotype was seen once. The chain couples TRBV4-3 to TRBJ2-7; unclear D gene. The germline V gene encodes CDR1 LGHNA and CDR2 YSLEER. This CDR3 has 14 residues. The V gene lost 1 base and the J gene lost 7 bases, with 14 bases spanning the gap. The CDR3 nucleotides are TGCGCCAGCAGCCAAGGGGGAATTAACCGTGAGCAGTACTTC. Its protein product is CASSQGGINREQYF.

This clonotype has a handful of counts. The CDR3 reads CASSLRLASNEQFF. CDR3 nucleotides: TGTGCCAGCAGTTTACGGCTGGCCTCCAATGAGCAGTTCTTC. This chain joins TRBV6-5 and TRBJ2-1; unclear D gene. Trimming removed 4 bases from V and 6 bases from J, with 13 bases in between. The CDR3 length is 14 residues. Germline assignment: CDR1 MNHEY and CDR2 SVGAGI.

This chain connects TRBV14 to TRBJ2-1, with D maybe TRBD2 (6 bases). CDR3 length: 16 amino acids. V was pared by 0 bases and J by 5 bases, with 14 bases between. Germline V lookup: CDR1 SGHDN, CDR2 FVKESK. This chain's CDR3 is CASSQDDRGTDNEQFF. The CDR3 DNA reads as TGTGCCAGCAGCCAAGACGACCGCGGGACCGACAATGAGCAGTTCTTC.

This clonotype was seen a few times. The chain recombines TRBV14 with TRBJ2-5; D possibly corresponds to TRBD2 (5 bases). V lost 4 bases to trimming and J lost 7 bases, with 10 bases between them. The CDR3 has 12 amino acids. CDR1 is SGHDN, CDR2 FVKESK, per germline. The CDR3 region is CASSPGGWTQYF. DNA for the CDR3: TGTGCCAGCAGCCCAGGAGGTTGGACCCAGTACTTC.

The chain uses TRBV7-8 and TRBJ2-5; perhaps TRBD2 as D (5 bases). The germline V gene encodes CDR1 SGHVS and CDR2 FQNEAQ. CDR3 length equals 18 residues. V shed 0 bases and J shed 4 bases, with 21 bases lying between them. CDR3 bases: TGTGCCAGCAGCTTAGCGAGGACTGGGATGCGAAGTAGAGAGACCCAGTACTTC. Its translation: CASSLARTGMRSRETQYF.

V usage is TRBV25-1 and J usage is TRBJ2-1; TRBD2 agrees at 11 bases. This CDR3 spans 17 amino acids. Germline V gene lookup returns CDR1 MGHDK and CDR2 SYGVNS. After removal of 3 bases from V and 8 bases from J, the junction contained 12 bases not matched to a gene. The CDR3 DNA sequence: TGTGCCAGCAGTGACCCAATCATAGCGGGAGGGGAGTATGAGCAGTTCTTC. Its protein is CASSDPIIAGGEYEQFF.

This chain uses TRBV5-1 with TRBJ2-2; D remains ambiguous. The CDR3 totals 12 residues. The germline V gene has CDR1 SGHRS and CDR2 YFSETQ. The V gene lost 5 bases and the J gene lost 4 bases, with 6 bases spanning the gap. CDR3 nucleotides: TGCGCCAGCAGAATTACCACCGGGGAGCTGTTTTTT. This translates into CASRITTGELFF.

The chain has TRBV20-1 and TRBJ2-7; D is ambiguous. This CDR3 comprises 14 residues. V dropped 3 bases and J dropped 0 bases, with 12 bases sitting between them. Germline values: CDR1 DFQATT, CDR2 SNEGSKA (reference sequence). This CDR3 is CSARPQVSSYEQYF. CDR3 sequence (DNA): TGCAGTGCTAGGCCCCAAGTAAGCTCCTACGAGCAGTACTTC.

This chain joins TRBV4-3 and TRBJ2-4; tentatively, D is TRBD2 (6 bases). V lost 0 bases to trimming and J lost 1 base, with 7 bases between them. CDR1 is LGHNA, CDR2 YSLEER, per germline. This CDR3 comprises 15 residues. The CDR3 coding sequence is TGCGCCAGCAGCCAAGATCGGGGGGCCAAAAACATTCAGTACTTC. Translation gives CASSQDRGAKNIQYF.

The chain couples TRBV29-1 to TRBJ1-1; D ambiguous. The CDR3 is 11 amino acids. Trimming left V 6 bases short and J 1 base short, with 6 bases between. Germline V CDR1 and CDR2: SQVTM, ANQGSEA. CDR3 sequence: CSVTENTEAFF. The DNA of the CDR3 is TGCAGCGTCACTGAGAACACTGAAGCTTTCTTT.

In its sample, this clonotype was seen many times. The chain employs TRBV4-1 and TRBJ1-1; TRBD1 matches at 9 bases. In germline, CDR1 is MGHRA, CDR2 YSYEKL. V trimming: 1 base; J trimming: 3 bases; junction bases outside the gene matches: 9. The CDR3 has 17 residues. Here the CDR3 DNA reads TGCGCCAGCAGCCAAGCGGGCCGGGACAGGGCACACACTGAAGCTTTCTTT. Protein sequence: CASSQAGRDRAHTEAFF.

As regards this clonotype: This may come from a read error, since a much larger clone is one base off. The CDR3 DNA sequence: TGTGCCAGCGGCTTACCGGACAGGGCTATCACCGGGGAGCTGTTTTTT. Its translation: CASGLPDRAITGELFF. The gene calls are TRBV7-9 and TRBJ2-2; 8 nucleotides align to TRBD1. The CDR3 has 16 amino acids. The germline V gene encodes CDR1 SEHNR and CDR2 FQNEAQ (reference sequence).

This chain uses TRBV4-3 with TRBJ2-1; D is possibly TRBD1 (6 bases). The CDR3 length is 16 residues. Deletions cut 0 bases from V and 6 bases from J, with 15 bases between. Germline loops: CDR1 LGHNA, CDR2 YSLEER. As DNA, the CDR3 is TGCGCCAGCAGCCAAGATAACAGGGAATGGAGCAATGAGCAGTTCTTC. The encoded protein is CASSQDNREWSNEQFF.

Only a few counts were recorded for this clonotype. V usage is TRBV6-2 or TRBV6-3 and J usage is TRBJ2-7; D perhaps matches TRBD1 (5 bases). V was shortened by 5 bases and J by 7 bases, with 21 bases between the two germline ends. The CDR3 runs to 15 residues. Germline loops: CDR1 MNHEY, CDR2 SVGEGT. CDR3 nucleotides: TGTGCCAGCAGTGACTTCGGCACAGGATACAGGGAGCAGTACTTC. Protein: CASSDFGTGYREQYF.

The V gene is TRBV4-3, the J gene TRBJ1-4; 7 bases map to TRBD1. CDR1 and CDR2 from the germline V gene are LGHNA and YSLEER. CDR3 length: 18 amino acids. The ends lost 1 base at V and 4 bases at J; junction bases unmatched: 12. CDR3: CASSQGAGRGSINEKLFF. CDR3 bases: TGCGCCAGCAGCCAAGGGGCGGGCAGGGGGTCTATTAATGAAAAACTGTTTTTT.

This clonotype came up a few times. The chain is built from TRBV6-1 and TRBJ1-1; D is ambiguous. With 1 base removed from V and 11 bases from J, the gap between germline ends came to 8 bases. This CDR3 is 11 amino acids long. Per germline, CDR1 MNHNS and CDR2 SASEGT. The CDR3 reads CASSEGDGAFF. CDR3 in DNA: TGTGCCAGCAGTGAAGGGGATGGGGCTTTCTTT.

The CDR3: CASSVGQGIYNEQFF. The CDR3 bases are TGTGCCAGCAGCGTAGGACAGGGTATCTACAATGAGCAGTTCTTC. V and J are TRBV9 and TRBJ2-1; 7 bases align to TRBD1. CDR1 and CDR2 (germline): SGDLS, YYNGEE. V trimming: 0 bases; J trimming: 3 bases; junction bases outside the gene matches: 3. The CDR3 spans 15 residues.

The rearrangement joins TRBV4-1 to TRBJ2-1; D is unresolved. The length of the CDR3 is 15 residues. The V and J ends lost 0 bases and 1 base respectively, with 7 bases between them. Germline values: CDR1 MGHRA, CDR2 YSYEKL. The DNA for the CDR3 is TGCGCCAGCAGCCAAGATGCACCGTCCTACAATGAGCAGTTCTTC. Residues: CASSQDAPSYNEQFF.

This clonotype was found many times. The chain couples TRBV3-1 to TRBJ2-1, with 7 bases aligning to TRBD1. Germline values: CDR1 LGHDT, CDR2 YNNKEL (reference sequence). Trimming took 0 bases from V and 5 from J; bases not matched to a gene: 7. The CDR3 loop spans 16 amino acids. The CDR3 region has the DNA TGTGCCAGCAGCCAAGATCTCAGGGGGTGGAACAATGAGCAGTTCTTC. Translation: CASSQDLRGWNNEQFF.

This clonotype was picked up a small number of times. J is TRBJ2-1 and V is TRBV25-1; TRBD2 agrees at 14 bases. The CDR3 is 18 amino acids. CDR1 and CDR2 (germline): MGHDK, SYGVNS. The trim removed 4 bases at V and 0 bases at J, leaving 5 bases unmatched. CDR3 region: CASSGRLAGGSSYNEQFF. The DNA of the CDR3 is TGTGCCAGCAGTGGCCGACTAGCGGGAGGGAGCTCCTACAATGAGCAGTTCTTC.

On this clonotype: It may be a read error: a sequence one base away is much more abundant. The chain employs TRBV7-8 and TRBJ2-1; no definite D call. Per the germline V gene, CDR1 is SGHVS and CDR2 is FQNEAQ. The CDR3 runs 15 residues. CDR3: CSSSLNMDSYNEQFF. In DNA form, the CDR3 reads TGTTCCAGCAGCCTAAACATGGATTCCTACAATGAGCAGTTCTTC.

This clonotype was counted ten times or more. The chain joins TRBV4-3 to TRBJ1-1; D remains ambiguous. Germline V gives CDR1 LGHNA, CDR2 YSLEER. V was cut by 7 bases and J by 11 bases, with 20 bases left in between. The CDR3 covers 13 residues. CDR3 loop: CASTPGGPAEAFF. In DNA, the CDR3 is TGCGCCAGCACCCCTGGCGGCCCGGCAGAGGCTTTCTTT.